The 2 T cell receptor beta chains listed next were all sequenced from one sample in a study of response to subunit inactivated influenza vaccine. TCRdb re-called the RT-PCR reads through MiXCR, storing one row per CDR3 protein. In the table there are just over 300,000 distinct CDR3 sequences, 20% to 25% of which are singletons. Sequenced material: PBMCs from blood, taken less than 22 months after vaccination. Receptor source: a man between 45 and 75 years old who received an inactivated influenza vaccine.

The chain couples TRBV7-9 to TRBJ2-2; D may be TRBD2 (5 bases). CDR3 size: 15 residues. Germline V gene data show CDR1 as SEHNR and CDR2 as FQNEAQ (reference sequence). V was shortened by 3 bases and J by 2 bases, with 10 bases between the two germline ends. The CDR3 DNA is TGTGCCAGCAGCTTTTGGACTTTTAACACCGGGGAGCTGTTTTTT. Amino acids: CASSFWTFNTGELFF.

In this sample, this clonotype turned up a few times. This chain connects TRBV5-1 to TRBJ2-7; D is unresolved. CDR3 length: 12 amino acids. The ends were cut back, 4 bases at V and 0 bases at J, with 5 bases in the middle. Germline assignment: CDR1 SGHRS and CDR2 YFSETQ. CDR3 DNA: TGCGCCAGCAGCCAAAACTCCTACGAGCAGTACTTC. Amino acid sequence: CASSQNSYEQYF.